This TCR beta chain derives from a study of high-grade serous ovarian cancer treatment subgroups. The germline CDR1 and CDR2 sequences are SGDLS and YYNGEE. V dropped 5 bases and J dropped 5 bases, with 13 bases sitting between them. The CDR3 sequence is 14 residues long. Repertoires were generated with immunoSEQ multiplex PCR, while TCRdb's copy carries only in-frame clones and drops some. The sample holds about 10,000 clones, approximately 70% seen once. Tumor tissue was taken before any definitive surgery or chemotherapy was given. The sequenced sample was tumor tissue. This clonotype was sampled from a human donor with high-grade serous ovarian cancer. The chain carries TRBV9 and TRBJ2-2; D possibly corresponds to TRBD1 (5 bases). The CDR3 region is CASRDTRWTGELFF. The CDR3 nucleotides read TGTGCCAGCAGGGACACTCGATGGACCGGGGAGCTGTTTTTT.